The present entry profiles one T cell receptor (beta chain) with its context. This clonotype was counted ten times or more. The specificity of this receptor is unknown. No much larger clonotype is one base removed from it; base qualities were not supplied. These data belong to a study of blood T cells in healthy people across ages (dated by TCRdb to the mid-2010s). Study-level background: In model experiments, roughly one uniquely barcoded TCR beta cDNA molecule per two T cells was captured by template switching. The study measured age-related changes in TCR beta repertoire diversity using deep sequencing normalized with unique cDNA molecular identifiers. To avoid experimental bias, donors of different ages were spread randomly across the sequencing lanes. Four age groups were formed from the donors: young (average about 15 years), middle-aged (around 37), aged (about 62) and long-lived (more than 75). The study analyzed two additional independent replicas of 1 million unique cDNA reads from the same blood draw for two donors, one aged 18 to 30 and one aged 80 or older. The full study reports these points: Compared with the aged group, the long-lived group had more naive CD4+ T cells, fewer expanded clones and increased TCR diversity, suggesting age selection. There was a strong correlation between observed TCR beta diversity and the percentage of naive T cells measured by flow cytometry. Observed TCR beta diversity per million T cells fell roughly linearly with age, and a significant reduction was already apparent by age around 36. Because donor CMV infection status was unknown, age-related changes in expanded clonotypes were potentially confounded. Bulk unsorted PBMC profiling prevented conclusive comparison of naive and antigen-experienced compartments. Estimates of total diversity from one million sequenced T cells were regarded as lower bounds and underestimates.

Inclusive of the bounding cysteine and phenylalanine, the CDR3 is 17 residues long. Only the CDR3 part of the read is kept: 51 bases, read in frame from the first base. CDR1 is given as KGHSH and CDR2 as LQKENI, both from the germline V gene. A distance of 20 bases separates the germline ends of V and J, which lose 6 bases and 2 bases respectively. The library was made by 5' RACE. Sequenced using an Illumina HiSeq 2500. The second PCR ran for roughly 6 to 11 cycles and used a J-beta primer mix along with a sample-barcoded 5' primer. A template-switch 5' adaptor carrying 12 random nucleotides introduced a unique molecular identifier onto each TCR beta cDNA molecule. Each sample yielded at least 2.5 million CDR3-containing paired-end reads. The Mint cDNA synthesis kit, primed by a TRBC-specific oligonucleotide, was used to synthesize first-strand cDNA from all RNA. Following uracil-DNA glycosylase treatment, all cDNA underwent a first 18-cycle PCR with the universal primers M1SS and BC2_uni_R. Processing in the source paper ran as follows. For normalization, 1 million high-quality reads were randomly selected from each sample, with every read carrying a distinct molecular identifier. Reads sharing molecular identifiers were discarded rather than binned into consensus sequences. MiTCR, set to a Q25 quality threshold and the strictest error-elimination algorithm, was used for CDR3 identification, clonotype clustering and error correction. A nonparametric unseen species model using Euler transformation provided a lower-bound estimate of total TCR beta diversity. In-frame beta chains were kept once TCRdb had trimmed the public reads at Q25 with fastp and called clones with MiXCR. Rows are combined by CDR3 protein, so each entry shows the most common genes and DNA. These V and J calls derive from TCRdb rather than the authors' analysis. This sample is represented by 630,000 or so distinct CDR3 sequences; about 30% of them were singletons. The ten largest account for 15% to 18% of the sample.

The donors were roughly 40 Caucasian individuals from Russia, aged roughly 6 to 95 years, who were systemically healthy. Around 10 milliliters of peripheral blood were collected from each donor into EDTA-treated Vacutainer tubes. Ficoll-Paque density-gradient centrifugation was used to isolate PBMCs, with at least 7 million per sample. Trizol reagent was used to extract total RNA from the PBMCs, yielding at least 5 micrograms per sample. For every donor, flow cytometry on a PBMC aliquot measured the percentage of naive CD45RAhigh/CD27high T cells. The origin of this receptor is an elderly woman in good health. The rearranged chain carries TRBV18 and TRBJ2-1; the D assignment is uncertain and may be TRBD1 or TRBD2, with 6 bases supporting each. The sequencing sample was made of blood. CDR3 protein: CASSPNPPGATYNEQFF. Read as DNA, the sequence is TGTGCCAGCTCCCCTAACCCCCCGGGGGCTACCTACAATGAGCAGTTCTTC.